This T cell receptor (beta chain) was retrieved from a study of T cell repertoires in cytomegalovirus infection. Whole-study context: Well-studied HLA-B-restricted epitopes and recently identified HLA-C-restricted epitopes of CMV were both used in the study. CMV infection and matching HLA type were both indicated by public TCR beta signatures. Study results and caveats: Pooled public TCR beta family frequency picked out CMV carriers with the relevant HLA. HLA-C-restricted CMV-specific TCR beta clonotypes prevailed in the ex vivo response.

Concerning this clonotype itself: Its antigen is undetermined.

TCRdb reprocessed the reads with MiXCR, giving one entry per CDR3 protein. The sample gives 300,000 to 400,000 distinct CDR3 sequences, under 35% of which show up once; 15% to 20% is in the top ten. Source: cultured PBMCs, taken from culture after CMV antigen stimulation. The source of this sequence is a human donor in good health (CMV status not recorded). Some clones in this sample may be carry-over from other donors' samples.

CDR3 sequence: CASSRDGLTGELFF. The CDR3 DNA reads as TGTGCCAGCAGTCGGGACGGACTCACCGGGGAGCTGTTTTTT. The chain uses TRBV12-3 or TRBV12-4 and TRBJ2-2; perhaps D is TRBD1 or TRBD2 (5 bases each). There are 14 residues in the CDR3. Deletions cut 5 bases from V and 4 bases from J, with 11 bases between.